Listed below are T cell receptor beta chains from one sample, sequenced in a study of T cells in Graves' hyperthyroidism and ophthalmopathy. TCRdb ran MiXCR on the multiplex PCR reads and lists one entry per CDR3 protein. This table has 450,000 to 550,000 distinct CDR3 sequences, around 22% appearing once. The material sequenced was blood. The receptors derive from a woman aged 25-40 years with Graves' ophthalmopathy. Each CDR3 is given with its conserved first and last residue. A D gene is named only where the DNA matches it firmly. A row's size may be missing; if present it is once, few, many or a size class.

DNA,CDR3,V,size,D,J
TGCAGCGTTGAGGACGAAAACACTGAAGCTTTCTTT,CSVEDENTEAFF,TRBV29-1,many,-,TRBJ1-1
TGTGCCAGCAGTGAGCCCTTTGCAGGGCCGAACACCGGGGAGCTGTTTTTT,CASSEPFAGPNTGELFF,TRBV6-1,few,-,TRBJ2-2
TGTGCCAGCAGCTTGGGAGGTGACTCCTACACCGGGGAGCTGTTTTTT,CASSLGGDSYTGELFF,TRBV7-8,-,-,TRBJ2-2
TGTGCCATCGACGTCCGGGGGCGGGAGACGCAGTATTTT,CAIDVRGRETQYF,TRBV6-1,many,-,TRBJ2-3
TGTGCCAGTAGTAGTCGAACAGGGGGCTCGGATGGCAATCAGCCCCAGCATTTT,CASSSRTGGSDGNQPQHF,TRBV19,many,TRBD1,TRBJ1-5
TGTGCCAGCTCCGCCAGTGAGACCCAGTACTTC,CASSASETQYF,TRBV18,many,-,TRBJ2-5
TGTGCCAGCAGGACGGGACAGGGGAAAAACATTCAGTACTTC,CASRTGQGKNIQYF,TRBV6-1,many,TRBD1,TRBJ2-4
TGTGCCAGCAGCCGAGGGACAGGGGGCGTTGAAGCTTTCTTT,CASSRGTGGVEAFF,TRBV7-2,many,TRBD1,TRBJ1-1
TGTGCCAGCAGACGGGACACCTCCCAAGAGACCCAGTACTTC,CASRRDTSQETQYF,TRBV6-5,many,-,TRBJ2-5
TGTGCCAGCAGTGAATACGACACTGAAGCTTTCTTT,CASSEYDTEAFF,TRBV25-1,many,-,TRBJ1-1
TGCGCCACCCGGACCGCGTCCGGGTCCGTCACTGAAGCTTTCTTT,CATRTASGSVTEAFF,TRBV5-1,few,-,TRBJ1-1
TGTGCCAGCAGACACTCCAGGGGGCTAGAGACCCAGTACTTC,CASRHSRGLETQYF,TRBV6-5,once,TRBD1,TRBJ2-5
TGCGCCAGCAGCCTGGGACACGTCGAGCAGTACTTC,CASSLGHVEQYF,TRBV5-1,many,-,TRBJ2-7
TGTGCCAGCAGCCAGATTCTACGGGACTCACAAGAGACCCAGTACTTC,CASSQILRDSQETQYF,TRBV3-1,-,-,TRBJ2-5
TGCAGCGTTAACAGACCGAACACTGAAGCTTTCTTT,CSVNRPNTEAFF,TRBV29-1,many,-,TRBJ1-1
TGTGCCACCAGCAGAGATTTTGGGGTTGGCTACACCTTC,CATSRDFGVGYTF,TRBV15,many,-,TRBJ1-2
TGTGCCAGCAGACTTACTAGCGGGGGGGCAGGAGAGACCCAGTACTTC,CASRLTSGGAGETQYF,TRBV4-2,many,TRBD2,TRBJ2-5
TGCGCCAGCAGCGAGCGGGGGGGGCTAGAGCAGCCCCAGCATTTT,CASSERGGLEQPQHF,TRBV5-1,-,-,TRBJ1-5
TGTGCCACCAGTGATACGATCTACGTACAGGGGGTTGGGGCCAACGTCCTGACTTTC,CATSDTIYVQGVGANVLTF,TRBV24-1,many,TRBD1,TRBJ2-6
TGTGCCAGCAGCCCCGGGGGGTCGAACACTGAAGCTTTCTTT,CASSPGGSNTEAFF,TRBV28,many,-,TRBJ1-1
TGTGCCAGCAGCCACCAAGTGGGGCAGCAAGAGACCCAGTACTTC,CASSHQVGQQETQYF,TRBV12-3/TRBV12-4,many,-,TRBJ2-5
TGTGCCAGCAGTGGTCGCACCAAAAGGGACAGCCTTAACTATGGCTACACCTTC,CASSGRTKRDSLNYGYTF,TRBV25-1,many,TRBD1,TRBJ1-2
TGTGCCAGCAGCCAGCTGGGGGCGGGGAACGAGCAGTACTTC,CASSQLGAGNEQYF,TRBV28,many,-,TRBJ2-7
TGTGCCAGCAGCATTGGACACTCCCCTTACTATGGCTACACCTTC,CASSIGHSPYYGYTF,TRBV12-3/TRBV12-4,few,-,TRBJ1-2
TGTGCCAGCAGCTTGGGTGGGGGCTCTGGAAACACCATATATTTT,CASSLGGGSGNTIYF,TRBV12-3/TRBV12-4,-,-,TRBJ1-3
TGTGCCAGCAGTACCCTGGACAGGACTTCATATGGCTACACCTTC,CASSTLDRTSYGYTF,TRBV27,many,TRBD1,TRBJ1-2
TGTGCCAGCAGCCAAGAGGGTAATCAGCCCGAGCATTTT,CASSQEGNQPEHF,TRBV3-1,-,-,TRBJ1-5
TGTGCCAGCAGTTACTTTGGATCTAATGAAGCTTTCTTT,CASSYFGSNEAFF,TRBV6-5,-,-,TRBJ1-1
TGTGCCAGTAGTAGGGAAGAACCAGTAAACTATGGCTACACCTTC,CASSREEPVNYGYTF,TRBV19,-,-,TRBJ1-2
TGTGCCAGCAGCAGGGGGTTGGGGAACACTGAAGCTTTCTTT,CASSRGLGNTEAFF,TRBV6-1,many,TRBD1,TRBJ1-1
TGCGCCAGCAGCAGGGGGGGAGCGAACACCGGGGAGCTGTTTTTT,CASSRGGANTGELFF,TRBV5-1,many,-,TRBJ2-2